This passage covers 32 T cell receptor beta chains from one sample sequenced in a study of cytomegalovirus exposure and HLA in healthy donors. Primers included in the PCR were 60 Vbeta and 13 Jbeta primers. TCRdb's table, derived via immunoSEQ multiplex PCR, lists solely in-frame clones and lacks some. The sample records 150,000 to 200,000 clones, 65% to 80% being singletons. The specimen was PBMCs. The receptors originated from a woman between 25 and 40 years old in good health and CMV-seronegative.

J is TRBJ1-2 and V is TRBV5-1; TRBD1 is a possible D gene (5 bases). The CDR3 is 12 residues long. Germline CDR1 and CDR2: SGHRS and YFSETQ. V was clipped by 3 bases and J by 8 bases, with 11 bases between them. The CDR3 here is CASSSDIGGYTF. The CDR3, as DNA: TGCGCCAGCAGCTCGGACATTGGAGGCTACACCTTC.

This clone appeared a single time. The J gene is TRBJ2-2, the V gene TRBV12-5, with D possibly matching TRBD1 (6 bases). CDR1 is LGHNT and CDR2 is FRNRAP in the germline V gene. The CDR3 runs to 17 residues. V gave up 1 base and J gave up 0 bases, with 12 bases separating them. The CDR3 spells CASGLGRDISNTGELFF. Here the CDR3 DNA reads TGTGCTAGTGGTTTGGGAAGGGACATCTCGAACACCGGGGAGCTGTTTTTT.

V and J are TRBV5-6 and TRBJ1-2; 11 bases are shared with TRBD1. V shed 2 bases and J 6 bases; nucleotides not matched to a gene: 9. The CDR3 runs 16 residues. Germline V gene data show CDR1 as SGHDT and CDR2 as YYEEEE. The DNA of the CDR3 is TGTGCCAGCAGCTTCGGGACAGGGGGTTCGTACCATGGCTACACCTTC. It translates to CASSFGTGGSYHGYTF.

This clone came up once. The chain combines TRBV2 with TRBJ1-6; D gene unclear. The CDR3 length is 12 residues. Germline CDR1 and CDR2: SNHLY and FYNNEI. V was trimmed by 6 bases and J by 13 bases, leaving 13 bases between them. The CDR3 DNA is TGTGCCAGCAGGCCGACACAATTCCCCCTCCACTTT. Translated, it gives CASRPTQFPLHF.

To note about this clone: A junction end diverges from the germline sequence, so it may reflect a read error. The rearrangement links TRBV29-1 to TRBJ2-1; 10 positions agree with TRBD2. The germline CDR1 and CDR2 sequences are SQVTM and ANQGSEA. The CDR3 covers 11 residues. The CDR3 protein is CSVVRSGGILF. For the CDR3, the DNA is TGCAGCGTTGTTCGTAGCGGGGGGATCCTCTTC.

This chain uses TRBV2 with TRBJ2-7, with 9 bases lining up with TRBD1. From germline, CDR1 is SNHLY and CDR2 FYNNEI. V was clipped by 7 bases and J by 3 bases; unmatched bases: 4. This CDR3 has 13 residues. The DNA for the CDR3 is TGTGCCAGCAAGGGACAGGGTCGCTACGAGCAGTACTTC. This sequence encodes CASKGQGRYEQYF.

The chain has TRBV6-1 and TRBJ2-7; weak D call: TRBD2 (6 bases). There are 14 residues in the CDR3. Looked up from germline, CDR1 is MNHNS and CDR2 is SASEGT. With 3 bases removed from V and 4 bases from J, the gap between germline ends came to 13 bases. CDR3 sequence reads: CASSEQGLKYEQYF. Written as DNA, the CDR3 is TGTGCCAGCAGTGAGCAAGGACTAAAGTACGAGCAGTACTTC.

The chain links TRBV7-2 to TRBJ1-2; D perhaps matches TRBD1 (5 bases). V shed 1 base and J shed 7 bases, with 13 bases lying between them. Per the germline V gene, CDR1 is SGHTA and CDR2 is FQGNSA. The length of the CDR3 is 14 residues. Here the CDR3 reads CASSLVGRGGGYTF. CDR3 nucleotides: TGTGCCAGCAGCTTAGTCGGGAGGGGAGGTGGCTACACCTTC.

The V call is TRBV13, the J call TRBJ2-7; D remains ambiguous. Germline assignment: CDR1 PRHDT and CDR2 FYEKMQ (reference sequence). CDR3 length: 16 residues. Trimming cost V 0 bases and J 0 bases, with 12 bases left between them. The CDR3 coding sequence is TGTGCCAGCAGCTTAGGTCCCTTTAAGAGCTCCTACGAGCAGTACTTC. Protein product: CASSLGPFKSSYEQYF.

The rearrangement joins TRBV18 to TRBJ1-5; TRBD1 matches at 7 bases. The CDR3 has 14 residues. The V segment lost 3 bases and the J segment 5 bases; nucleotides outside the gene matches: 4. Germline CDR1 reads KGHSH; CDR2 reads LQKENI. CDR3 DNA sequence: TGTGCCAGCTCACCTGGACAGGTCGATCAGCCCCAGCATTTT. It specifies CASSPGQVDQPQHF.

The V and J genes are TRBV9 and TRBJ2-2; D ambiguous. CDR3 length: 13 residues. V lost 0 bases and J lost 7, with 7 bases in between. Germline V gene sequence: CDR1 SGDLS, CDR2 YYNGEE. The CDR3 nucleotides are TGTGCCAGCAGCGTAGGGCAGTACGGGGAGCTGTTTTTT. Its translation is CASSVGQYGELFF.

This sequence joins TRBV2 and TRBJ2-3; TRBD1 matches at 10 bases. Germline CDR1 is SNHLY and CDR2 is FYNNEI. After removal of 5 bases from V and 6 bases from J, the junction contained 8 bases not matched to a gene. The CDR3 is made up of 15 amino acids. The DNA for the CDR3 is TGTGCCAGCAGTCCCGGGACAGGGGTTATTGATACGCAGTATTTT. Amino acids: CASSPGTGVIDTQYF.

This sequence joins TRBV25-1 and TRBJ1-1; 9 bases line up with TRBD1. CDR3 length: 15 residues. Unmatched junction bases numbered 10, after V lost 8 bases and J lost 3 bases. Germline V gene data show CDR1 as MGHDK and CDR2 as SYGVNS. CDR3 loop: CASGPEGQGHTEAFF. The CDR3 DNA follows: TGTGCCAGCGGGCCTGAAGGACAGGGGCACACTGAAGCTTTCTTT.

The genes are TRBV30 and TRBJ2-7, with 8 nucleotides matching TRBD2. J was trimmed by 3 bases and V by 0 bases; bases with no gene match: 1. Germline lookup yields CDR1 GTSNPN and CDR2 SVGIG (reference sequence). CDR3 size: 13 residues. For the CDR3, the DNA is TGTGCCTGGAGTGTACGGGGGGGCTACGAGCAGTACTTC. It is translated as CAWSVRGGYEQYF.

The chain joins TRBV6-1 to TRBJ2-3; D is possibly TRBD2 (5 bases). CDR1 MNHNS and CDR2 SASEGT come from the germline V gene. The CDR3 has 14 residues. Between the trimmed V and J ends, which lost 6 bases and 0 bases, there was a span of 10 bases. This CDR3 reads CASRETISTDTQYF. In DNA form, the CDR3 reads TGTGCCAGCAGGGAGACTATAAGCACAGATACGCAGTATTTT.

This clone was seen only a few times. The rearrangement links TRBV7-2 to TRBJ2-7, with 9 bases fitting TRBD1. V lost 6 bases, J lost 6 bases, and 6 bases stayed unmatched. The CDR3 loop spans 13 amino acids. Per germline, CDR1 SGHTA and CDR2 FQGNSA. The CDR3 region has the DNA TGTGCCAGCAGTTACAACAGGGGGCTCGAGCAGTACTTC. Residues: CASSYNRGLEQYF.

The V gene is TRBV6-6, the J gene TRBJ1-4; possible D gene TRBD1, 6 bases. The CDR3 loop spans 15 amino acids. Germline CDR1 MNHNY, CDR2 SVGAGI (reference sequence). V shed 6 bases and J shed 5 bases, with 16 bases lying between them. This chain's CDR3 is CASRKLQGPNEKLFF. The CDR3 DNA follows: TGTGCCAGCAGGAAACTGCAGGGGCCAAATGAAAAACTGTTTTTT.

CDR3 nucleotides: TGTGCCAGCAGCCGGGACAGCTATAATTCACCCCTCCACTTT. Translated, it gives CASSRDSYNSPLHF. The chain uses TRBV6-5 and TRBJ1-6, with 7 bases identical to TRBD1. This CDR3 has 14 amino acids. V lost 6 bases and J lost 3; bases outside the gene matches: 2. CDR1 and CDR2 (germline): MNHEY, SVGAGI.

This clone is a singleton in its sample. V usage is TRBV5-4 and J usage is TRBJ1-2, with D tentatively TRBD1 (5 bases). The CDR3 extends over 14 amino acids. The germline gives CDR1 SGHNT, CDR2 YYREEE (reference sequence). The V end lost 0 bases, the J end lost 8 bases, and 14 bases lay between the germline ends. Here the CDR3 reads CASSLGGSASGYTF. CDR3 coding DNA: TGTGCCAGCAGCTTGGGGGGCTCAGCCTCCGGCTACACCTTC.

The V and J genes are TRBV19 and TRBJ1-5; D may be TRBD1 (5 bases). The CDR3 contains 15 residues. Per the germline V gene, CDR1 is LNHDA and CDR2 is SQIVND (reference sequence). V was trimmed by 0 bases and J by 7 bases, leaving 13 bases between them. Here the CDR3 DNA reads TGTGCCAGTAGTATAGATCCGACAGAAACCCAGCCCCAGCATTTT. This gives the protein CASSIDPTETQPQHF.

This sequence joins TRBV5-1 and TRBJ1-1; possible D gene TRBD1, 5 bases. Trimming stripped 2 bases from V and 3 bases from J, with 8 bases between. The CDR3 length is 13 residues. Germline CDR1 SGHRS, CDR2 YFSETQ. In nucleotides, the CDR3 is TGCGCCAGCAGCTTAGGGACTCACACTGAAGCTTTCTTT. It yields the protein CASSLGTHTEAFF.

The chain is built from TRBV4-1 and TRBJ2-5; 7 bases map to TRBD1. Germline-derived CDR1 and CDR2 are MGHRA and YSYEKL. V lost 6 bases, J lost 5 bases, and 12 bases stayed unmatched. This CDR3 comprises 15 residues. The CDR3 DNA sequence: TGCGCCAGCAGGCCAACAGGGGAGATCGGGGAGACCCAGTACTTC. Amino acid sequence: CASRPTGEIGETQYF.

This clone has a handful of counts. The J gene is TRBJ2-7, the V gene TRBV4-3, with D possibly matching TRBD1 (6 bases). With 3 bases removed from V and 3 bases from J, the gap between germline ends came to 15 bases. The germline CDR1 and CDR2 sequences are LGHNA and YSLEER. The CDR3 runs 15 residues. The CDR3 DNA reads TGCGCCAGCAGCCAGCTCCGGGACACTAACTACGAGCAGTACTTC. The encoded protein is CASSQLRDTNYEQYF.

The chain links TRBV4-1 to TRBJ2-7, with 9 bases lining up with TRBD1. Looked up from germline, CDR1 is MGHRA and CDR2 is YSYEKL. The CDR3 is 14 residues long. The V and J ends lost 4 bases and 2 bases, in that order; junction bases with no gene match: 3. CDR3 in DNA: TGCGCCAGCAGCCTCGGGACAGGGCCCTACGAGCAGTACTTC. Translating it yields CASSLGTGPYEQYF.

The V call is TRBV4-2, the J call TRBJ2-7; 7 bases agree with TRBD1. V lost 4 bases and J lost 3; bases outside the gene matches: 15. This CDR3 region has 17 residues. Germline values: CDR1 LGHNA, CDR2 YNFKEQ. The CDR3 reads CASSLHRGDYGYYEQYF. CDR3 in DNA: TGTGCCAGCAGCCTTCACAGGGGCGACTACGGCTACTACGAGCAGTACTTC.

The chain is built from TRBV4-1 and TRBJ1-1; possibly TRBD1 for D (6 bases). V dropped 3 bases and J dropped 0 bases, with 11 bases sitting between them. Germline V CDR1 and CDR2: MGHRA, YSYEKL. The CDR3 sequence is 15 residues long. The CDR3 DNA is TGCGCCAGCAGCCATTCCACAGGGATGAACACTGAAGCTTTCTTT. Translated, it gives CASSHSTGMNTEAFF.

This chain connects TRBV6-5 to TRBJ1-1, with D possibly matching TRBD1 (6 bases). Germline V gives CDR1 MNHEY, CDR2 SVGAGI. Trimming shortened V by 0 bases and J by 4 bases, and 12 bases separated the two germline ends. The CDR3 sequence is 15 residues long. This CDR3 is CASSYSRGYPTEAFF. CDR3 nucleotides: TGTGCCAGCAGTTACTCGAGGGGGTATCCCACTGAAGCTTTCTTT.

This chain uses TRBV28 with TRBJ1-4; D gene uncertain. The CDR3 spans 14 residues. Trimming cost V 10 bases and J 8 bases, with 20 bases left between them. Germline CDR1 and CDR2: MDHEN and SYDVKM. This CDR3 reads CATLDESAREKLFF. The CDR3 region has the DNA TGTGCCACCCTCGACGAGTCAGCTAGGGAAAAACTGTTTTTT.

The rearrangement links TRBV7-9 to TRBJ1-3; D not resolved. V dropped 3 bases and J dropped 0 bases, with 9 bases sitting between them. The CDR3 is 15 amino acids. Per germline, CDR1 SEHNR and CDR2 FQNEAQ (reference sequence). The DNA for the CDR3 is TGTGCCAGCAGCTTCCGTTTAATCTCTGGAAACACCATATATTTT. Protein: CASSFRLISGNTIYF. Full variable domain (outside the CDR3, taken from reference TRBV7-9 and TRBJ1-3): DTGVSQNPRHKITKRGQNVTFRCDPISEHNRLYWYRQTLGQGPEFLTYFQNEAQLEKSRLLSDRFSAERPKGSFSTLEIQRTEQGDSAMYLCASSFRLISGNTIYFGEGSWLTVV.

The CDR3 DNA is TGCGCCAGCAGCTTGGGAGGACAGCTCTATGGCTACACCTTC. It specifies CASSLGGQLYGYTF. The chain recombines TRBV5-1 with TRBJ1-2; D perhaps matches TRBD1 (6 bases). CDR1 is SGHRS, CDR2 YFSETQ, per germline. CDR3 size: 14 residues. Trimming shortened V by 0 bases and J by 4 bases, and 10 bases separated the two germline ends.

The J gene is TRBJ1-5, the V gene TRBV6-1; the D gene is possibly TRBD1 (6 bases). CDR3 length: 15 residues. V was pared by 7 bases and J by 6 bases, with 19 bases between. Germline lookup yields CDR1 MNHNS and CDR2 SASEGT. CDR3 DNA: TGTGCCAGCAAAAGCCGGGACACCCTACTTCAGCCCCAGCATTTT. This codes for CASKSRDTLLQPQHF.

A single count supports this clone. V is TRBV7-6 and J is TRBJ1-5; 11 positions agree with TRBD1. The CDR3 is 14 residues long. Trimming cost V 4 bases and J 6 bases; bases outside gene matches: 2. From germline, CDR1 is SGHVS and CDR2 FNYEAQ. The DNA of the CDR3 is TGTGCCAGCAGCTCGGGGACAGGGGGTCAGCCCCAGCATTTT. This gives the protein CASSSGTGGQPQHF. Full variable domain (remainder filled in from reference TRBV7-6 and TRBJ1-5): GAGVSQSPRYKVTKRGQDVALRCDPISGHVSLYWYRQALGQGPEFLTYFNYEAQQDKSGLPNDRFSAERPEGSISTLTIQRTEQRDSAMYRCASSSGTGGQPQHFGDGTRLSIL.